What follows are 29 T cell receptor beta chains derived from one specimen sequenced in a study of cytomegalovirus exposure and HLA in healthy donors. The PCR used 60 Vbeta and 13 Jbeta primers. Method: immunoSEQ multiplex PCR; TCRdb's copy keeps in-frame clones and lacks some. The profile covers 180,000 or so clones, with roughly 72% appearing a single time and roughly 1.9% taken by the ten largest. The sequenced sample consisted of PBMCs. The receptors shown here come from a woman aged 25-40 years in good health and CMV-seropositive.

V and J are TRBV29-1 and TRBJ1-1; TRBD1 is a possible D gene (5 bases). The CDR3 is 11 amino acids. Germline V CDR1 and CDR2: SQVTM, ANQGSEA. Trimming pared 7 bases from V and 7 bases from J, leaving 13 bases between. CDR3 nucleotide sequence: TGCAGCGGGTCCGACAGAGATGAAGCTTTCTTT. The encoded protein is CSGSDRDEAFF.

The chain carries TRBV25-1 and TRBJ2-5, with a possible D match to TRBD1 (8 bases). Per the germline V gene, CDR1 is MGHDK and CDR2 is SYGVNS. The length of the CDR3 is 17 residues. V lost 5 bases, J lost 5 bases, and 24 bases lay in between. CDR3 bases: TGTGCCAGCAGTCACCAGGGGGCTCGGTGGGGAGGGGAGACCCAGTACTTC. Translating gives CASSHQGARWGGETQYF.

This clone was detected a few times. This chain links TRBV5-1 with TRBJ2-3, with 9 positions matching TRBD2. CDR3 length: 14 residues. Germline assignment: CDR1 SGHRS and CDR2 YFSETQ. The V gene end was trimmed by 2 bases and the J gene end by 5 bases; junction bases not matched to a gene: 3. CDR3 coding DNA: TGCGCCAGCAGCTTAGCGGGGGGAATAGATACGCAGTATTTT. Translated: CASSLAGGIDTQYF.

CDR3 DNA: TGCAGCGTCGAAATCGGGGGCTCTGGGGCCAACGTCCTGACTTTC. Its translation is CSVEIGGSGANVLTF. The chain carries TRBV29-1 and TRBJ2-6, with D perhaps TRBD2 (6 bases). Germline V lookup: CDR1 SQVTM, CDR2 ANQGSEA. V was clipped by 6 bases and J by 0 bases, with 12 bases between them. The CDR3 is 15 amino acids.

The chain carries TRBV28 and TRBJ1-3; tentatively, D is TRBD1 (6 bases). Trimming left V 3 bases short and J 1 base short, with 10 bases between. The CDR3 totals 15 residues. CDR1 is MDHEN and CDR2 is SYDVKM in the germline V gene. The CDR3 DNA reads as TGTGCCAGCAGTTTCGACAGGTCTTCTGGAAACACCATATATTTT. Its protein is CASSFDRSSGNTIYF.

The rearrangement links TRBV6-6 to TRBJ2-3, with 9 bases fitting TRBD1. V dropped 2 bases and J dropped 8; count of bases not matched to a gene: 8. CDR3 length: 15 amino acids. Germline-derived CDR1 and CDR2 are MNHNY and SVGAGI (reference sequence). The CDR3, as DNA: TGTGCCAGCAGTTACGCGGGACAGGGCAGCGGTACGCAGTATTTT. Translation gives CASSYAGQGSGTQYF.

This clone was observed a few times. J is TRBJ1-6 and V is TRBV5-4; possibly TRBD1 for D (5 bases). The CDR3 is 13 residues long. V was cut by 0 bases and J by 7 bases, with 5 bases left in between. Germline V lookup: CDR1 SGHNT, CDR2 YYREEE (reference sequence). The CDR3 nucleotides are TGTGCCAGCAGCTTGGCAGGGAATTCACCCCTCCACTTT. Its protein is CASSLAGNSPLHF.

This chain uses TRBV6-4 with TRBJ2-2; 11 positions match TRBD2. The junction had 4 bases not matched to a gene; V was cut back by 8 bases and J by 2 bases. The germline gives CDR1 MRHNA, CDR2 SNTAGT. There are 15 residues in the CDR3. The CDR3 bases are TGTGCCAGCCCGACTAGCGGGATTAACACCGGGGAGCTGTTTTTT. This encodes CASPTSGINTGELFF.

This clone was detected once. V is TRBV9 and J is TRBJ2-7, with D possibly being TRBD2 (6 bases). V gave up 0 bases and J gave up 2 bases, with 6 bases separating them. Germline V CDR1 and CDR2: SGDLS, YYNGEE. This CDR3 has 13 amino acids. The CDR3 DNA sequence: TGTGCCAGCAGCGTAGGCGGGACCTACGAGCAGTACTTC. Translating it yields CASSVGGTYEQYF.

The gene calls are TRBV7-2 and TRBJ2-3; 10 bases map to TRBD2. CDR1 is SGHTA, CDR2 FQGNSA, per germline. Trimming at V came to 4 bases and at J to 6 bases, leaving 10 bases not matched to a gene. There are 16 residues in the CDR3. CDR3 nucleotide sequence: TGTGCCAGCAGCTCCCCCGAGCGGGGGGGCCTGGATACGCAGTATTTT. Translated, it gives CASSSPERGGLDTQYF.

This clone was observed once. V and J are TRBV5-1 and TRBJ1-1; TRBD1 aligns across 8 bases. CDR3 size: 16 residues. The ends lost 6 bases at V and 0 bases at J; junction bases unmatched: 10. CDR1 is SGHRS, CDR2 YFSETQ, per germline. This CDR3 reads CASTRGTGGMNTEAFF. Here the CDR3 DNA reads TGCGCCAGCACCCGAGGGACAGGAGGGATGAACACTGAAGCTTTCTTT.

CDR3 protein: CASSPGTGNYGYTF. Written as DNA, the CDR3 is TGTGCCAGCAGCCCCGGGACAGGGAACTATGGCTACACCTTC. V gene TRBV16 combines with J gene TRBJ1-2; 9 bases fit TRBD1. After removal of 4 bases from V and 2 bases from J, the junction contained 2 bases not matched to a gene. Germline V gene lookup returns CDR1 KGHSY and CDR2 FQNENV. This CDR3 region has 14 residues.

J is TRBJ2-7 and V is TRBV4-3; no firm D call. The CDR3 is made up of 14 amino acids. Trimming took 2 bases from V and 0 from J, leaving 8 bases between them. Looked up from germline, CDR1 is LGHNA and CDR2 is YSLEER. CDR3 sequence reads: CASSQQVYSYEQYF. The CDR3 bases are TGCGCCAGCAGCCAACAGGTATACTCCTACGAGCAGTACTTC.

The V gene is TRBV28, the J gene TRBJ2-7; D is possibly TRBD1 (6 bases). Germline V gene data show CDR1 as MDHEN and CDR2 as SYDVKM. The V end lost 6 bases, the J end lost 1 base, and 19 bases lay between the germline ends. The CDR3 sequence is 16 residues long. The CDR3, as DNA: TGTGCCAGCAGATCCCCGGCAGGGGTCAGGTCCTACGAGCAGTACTTC. The encoded protein is CASRSPAGVRSYEQYF.

This clone was detected only a few times. The V gene is TRBV4-3, the J gene TRBJ1-1, with 7 positions matching TRBD1. CDR1 and CDR2 from the germline V gene are LGHNA and YSLEER. The CDR3 runs 14 residues. V trimming: 3 bases; J trimming: 1 base; junction bases outside the gene matches: 2. The CDR3 bases are TGCGCCAGCAGCCACGACAGGGCGAACACTGAAGCTTTCTTT. This gives the protein CASSHDRANTEAFF.

The chain recombines TRBV30 with TRBJ2-3, with D perhaps TRBD2 (6 bases). V was pared by 3 bases and J by 2 bases, with 12 bases between. The CDR3 runs to 14 residues. Per the germline V gene, CDR1 is GTSNPN and CDR2 is SVGIG (reference sequence). The CDR3 is CAWRATRLTDTQYF. Here the CDR3 DNA reads TGTGCCTGGAGAGCGACTAGGCTCACAGATACGCAGTATTTT.

The V gene is TRBV5-4, the J gene TRBJ2-6, with D unclear. The CDR3 extends over 16 amino acids. The ends were cut back, 10 bases at V and 1 base at J, with 18 bases in the middle. CDR1 and CDR2 (germline): SGHNT, YYREEE (reference sequence). Here the CDR3 DNA reads TGTGCCCTCAGCGTCGGCTCCCCTTCTGGGGCCAACGTCCTGACTTTC. Amino acids: CALSVGSPSGANVLTF.

The genes are TRBV10-2 and TRBJ2-5, with 8 bases lining up with TRBD2. V shed 2 bases and J 1 base; nucleotides not matched to a gene: 9. CDR3 length: 17 residues. In germline, CDR1 is WSHSY, CDR2 SAAADI. CDR3 loop: CASSEINGGGTQETQYF. The DNA of the CDR3 is TGCGCCAGCAGTGAGATCAACGGGGGGGGAACCCAAGAGACCCAGTACTTC.

On this clone itself: At one end the junction does not follow the germline gene, possibly because of a read error. The rearrangement links TRBV19 to TRBJ2-3, with D possibly matching TRBD1 (7 bases). CDR3 length: 14 amino acids. CDR1 is LNHDA, CDR2 SQIVND, per germline (reference sequence). CDR3 amino acids: CAGSHRGLTDTQYF. The CDR3 nucleotides are TGTGCCGGTAGCCACAGGGGACTCACAGATACGCAGTATTTT.

The CDR3 sequence is CASSRDRGYNEQFF. The CDR3 bases are TGTGCCAGCAGCCGGGACAGGGGATACAATGAGCAGTTCTTC. The chain is built from TRBV6-1 and TRBJ2-1; 10 bases align to TRBD1. J lost 4 bases, V lost 6 bases, and 3 bases had no gene match. Germline loops: CDR1 MNHNS, CDR2 SASEGT. This CDR3 region has 14 residues.

This clone was recorded a few times. CDR3 residues: CASSYGTPNTEAFF. The CDR3 nucleotides are TGTGCCAGCAGTTACGGGACACCAAACACTGAAGCTTTCTTT. The gene calls are TRBV27 and TRBJ1-1, with D possibly matching TRBD1 (6 bases). Germline V gene data show CDR1 as MNHEY and CDR2 as SMNVEV (reference sequence). Trimming took off 4 bases at V and 2 bases at J, with 11 bases between the two ends. This CDR3 has 14 residues.

Concerning this clone: At one end, the junction sequence differs from germline, possibly due to a read error. V gene TRBV19 combines with J gene TRBJ2-3; 14 positions match TRBD2. The CDR3 loop spans 13 amino acids. Germline loops: CDR1 LNHDA, CDR2 SQIVND (reference sequence). The DNA of the CDR3 is TGTGCCAGTAGTCCGGGTGGACTAGCGGGGGGAAAATTT. Its protein is CASSPGGLAGGKF. Full variable domain (missing parts from reference TRBV19 and TRBJ2-3): DGGITQSPKYLFRKEGQNVTLSCEQNLNHDAMYWYRQDPGQGLRLIYYSQIVNDFQKGDIAEGYSVSREKKESFPLTVTSAQKNPTAFYLCASSPGGLAGGKFGPGTRLTVL.

The chain combines TRBV7-8 with TRBJ2-7; D is uncertain. Trimming took off 0 bases at V and 0 bases at J, with 3 bases between the two ends. This CDR3 contains 13 residues. Germline CDR1 reads SGHVS; CDR2 reads FQNEAQ. In DNA form, the CDR3 reads TGTGCCAGCAGCTTAGCCCTCTCCTACGAGCAGTACTTC. This encodes CASSLALSYEQYF.

The CDR3 here is CAWSGVSQETQYF. The DNA for the CDR3 is TGTGCCTGGAGCGGGGTTTCCCAAGAGACCCAGTACTTC. The chain couples TRBV30 to TRBJ2-5, with D maybe TRBD2 (5 bases). The CDR3 runs to 13 residues. Germline V gene lookup returns CDR1 GTSNPN and CDR2 SVGIG (reference sequence). V lost 3 bases and J lost 1, with 9 bases in between.

V is TRBV5-4 and J is TRBJ1-4, with no clear D. The germline V gene has CDR1 SGHNT and CDR2 YYREEE (reference sequence). V was cut by 9 bases and J by 5 bases, with 20 bases left in between. The CDR3 length is 15 residues. The CDR3 region has the DNA TGTGCCACCAAGCCCGAGGCGGGTGACAATGAAAAACTGTTTTTT. Its protein product is CATKPEAGDNEKLFF.

The chain has TRBV6-6 and TRBJ1-5; 10 bases match TRBD1. The germline V gene has CDR1 MNHNY and CDR2 SVGAGI (reference sequence). This CDR3 has 15 residues. Trimming cost V 7 bases and J 4 bases; bases outside gene matches: 7. The CDR3 reads CASILGQGGNQPQHF. CDR3 DNA sequence: TGTGCCAGCATCTTAGGACAGGGGGGAAATCAGCCCCAGCATTTT.

This chain joins TRBV7-2 and TRBJ2-5; 7 positions match TRBD1. The CDR3 is 15 amino acids. Germline V CDR1 and CDR2: SGHTA, FQGNSA. J gave up 5 bases and V 6 bases, and 12 bases lay outside the gene matches. DNA of the CDR3: TGTGCCAGCAGTCAACGGGACAGACAATGGGAGACCCAGTACTTC. This gives the protein CASSQRDRQWETQYF.

This chain joins TRBV4-3 and TRBJ1-4; the D gene is possibly TRBD1 (5 bases). This CDR3 has 14 amino acids. V was trimmed by 3 bases and J by 4 bases, leaving 9 bases between them. The germline V gene has CDR1 LGHNA and CDR2 YSLEER. The CDR3: CASSQWGLNEKLFF. The CDR3 DNA follows: TGCGCCAGCAGCCAGTGGGGCCTTAATGAAAAACTGTTTTTT.

This clone appeared a single time. The J gene is TRBJ2-1, the V gene TRBV2, with TRBD2 matching over 10 bases. Germline loops: CDR1 SNHLY, CDR2 FYNNEI. J gave up 3 bases and V 6 bases, and 2 bases lay outside the gene matches. This CDR3 is 14 amino acids long. The CDR3 sequence: CASRGLAVYNEQFF. The CDR3, as DNA: TGTGCCAGCAGAGGACTAGCGGTCTACAATGAGCAGTTCTTC.